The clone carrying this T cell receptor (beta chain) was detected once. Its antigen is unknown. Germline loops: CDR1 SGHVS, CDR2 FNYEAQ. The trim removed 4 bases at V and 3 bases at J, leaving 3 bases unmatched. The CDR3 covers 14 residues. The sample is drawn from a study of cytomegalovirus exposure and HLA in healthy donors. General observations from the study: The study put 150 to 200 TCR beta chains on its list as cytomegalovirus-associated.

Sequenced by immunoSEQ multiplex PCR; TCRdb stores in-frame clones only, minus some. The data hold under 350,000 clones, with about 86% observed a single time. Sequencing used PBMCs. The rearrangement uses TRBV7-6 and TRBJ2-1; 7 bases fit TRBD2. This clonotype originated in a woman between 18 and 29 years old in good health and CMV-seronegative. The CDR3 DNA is TGTGCCAGCAGCTCTAGCGGAAACTACAATGAGCAGTTCTTC. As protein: CASSSSGNYNEQFF.